Listed below are T cell receptor beta chains from one sample, sequenced in a study of blood T cell repertoires in COVID-19. Sequencing used immunoSEQ multiplex PCR; TCRdb keeps in-frame clones, though not all of them. The sample contains about 380,000 clones, about 89% of which appear only once. Sequencing was performed on PBMCs or T cells enriched from blood (not recorded which). These TCRs come from a man younger than 40 who had recovered from COVID-19. Both conserved end residues are trimmed from each CDR3.

CDR3: ASSPTGQLIWSYT; J: TRBJ1-2; V: TRBV27
CDR3: ASSPGGVYEQY; J: TRBJ2-7; V: TRBV7-2
CDR3: ASSQGTGLTDTQY; J: TRBJ2-3; V: TRBV4-3
CDR3: AWSLAGYEQY; J: TRBJ2-7; V: TRBV30
CDR3: ASSFQGRTEAF; J: TRBJ1-1; V: TRBV5-6
CDR3: ASSQFAGKETQY; J: TRBJ2-5; V: TRBV18
CDR3: ASSPSGLNTGELF; J: TRBJ2-2; V: TRBV14
CDR3: ASSVLSGQGTNEQF; J: TRBJ2-1; V: TRBV9
CDR3: AVQDRGRIGTGELF; J: TRBJ2-2; V: TRBV10-1
CDR3: ASSIDQGGEQY; J: TRBJ2-7; V: TRBV19
CDR3: ASSSTADSYEQY; J: TRBJ2-7; V: TRBV7-3
CDR3: ASSISRRLNTEAF; J: TRBJ1-1; V: TRBV19
CDR3: ASSLGGLGGISSYNEQF; J: TRBJ2-1; V: TRBV5-4
CDR3: ASSANLNTEAF; J: TRBJ1-1; V: TRBV9
CDR3: ASSPQGVNEKLF; J: TRBJ1-4; V: TRBV5-6
CDR3: ASSAADRVETQY; J: TRBJ2-5; V: TRBV25-1
CDR3: ASSRPEQVITQPQH; J: TRBJ1-5; V: TRBV21-1
CDR3: ASSGQPGNTIY; J: TRBJ1-3; V: TRBV7-8
CDR3: AISDTGMRTEAF; J: TRBJ1-1; V: TRBV10-3
CDR3: ASSQDIPRYEQY; J: TRBJ2-7; V: TRBV4-2
CDR3: ASSPPRSGDYGYT; J: TRBJ1-2; V: TRBV18
CDR3: ASSGRTSADYEQY; J: TRBJ2-7; V: TRBV6-2/TRBV6-3
CDR3: ASSSAGGGDTQY; J: TRBJ2-3; V: TRBV9
CDR3: ASSLVTGGISEAF; J: TRBJ1-1; V: TRBV7-9
CDR3: ATLREVRNTIY; J: TRBJ1-3; V: TRBV6-5
CDR3: ASSKNTDRYNSPLH; J: TRBJ1-6; V: TRBV5-6
CDR3: AWNLVGGNTEAF; J: TRBJ1-1; V: TRBV30
CDR3: ASSPYEGGNYGYT; J: TRBJ1-2; V: TRBV7-8
CDR3: ASSLAPTSGAIREQF; J: TRBJ2-1; V: TRBV7-2
CDR3: ASSSISTQIGELF; J: TRBJ2-2; V: TRBV19
CDR3: ASSLRGPEANTGELF; J: TRBJ2-2; V: TRBV5-1
CDR3: ASSSGSQGSGELF; J: TRBJ2-2; V: TRBV6-5
CDR3: ASSSPGRPQH; J: TRBJ1-5; V: TRBV27
CDR3: ASSMVPDSLTGELF; J: TRBJ2-2; V: TRBV19
CDR3: AWSLTVGGNSNQPQH; J: TRBJ1-5; V: TRBV30
CDR3: ASSAVGGTEAF; J: TRBJ1-1; V: TRBV9
CDR3: ASSEAWDRASTEAF; J: TRBJ1-1; V: TRBV2
CDR3: ASSSGPGTRAF; J: TRBJ1-1; V: TRBV7-3
CDR3: ASSPLREKKY; J: TRBJ2-7; V: TRBV12-3/TRBV12-4
CDR3: ASSEDTGVLGETQY; J: TRBJ2-5; V: TRBV5-6
CDR3: ASSSRTGGTREQY; J: TRBJ2-7; V: TRBV7-6